This is a list of T cell receptor beta chains from one sample in a study of human T cells and chemical hapten exposure. TCRdb recomputed calls from the RACE reads with MiXCR, one row per CDR3 protein. The repertoire includes 300,000 to 450,000 distinct CDR3 sequences, approximately 5.1% of them detected once, and just over 2.5% sits in the top ten. The source material was whole blood, sampled in connection with sensitization to the hapten diphenylcyclopropenone (DPC). These receptors all come from a woman aged 45-65 years with alopecia areata. Some clones in this sample may be carry-over from other donors' samples. CDR3s include the opening cysteine and the closing phenylalanine or tryptophan. D genes are given only for firm matches. Where a row states a size, it is once, few, many or the class of an expanded clone; other rows omit it.

CDR3 length: 11
V gene: TRBV7-2
J gene: TRBJ2-3
D gene: .
clone size: many
CDR3 protein: CASSLGTGQYF
CDR3 DNA: TGTGCCAGCTCCCTCGGTACGGGGCAGTATTTT

CDR3 length: 18
V gene: TRBV4-3
J gene: TRBJ2-1
D gene: TRBD2
clone size: .
CDR3 protein: CASSQAGWSGSFYNEQFF
CDR3 DNA: TGCGCCAGCAGCCAGGCCGGGTGGAGCGGGAGCTTCTACAATGAGCAGTTCTTC

CDR3 length: 13
V gene: TRBV25-1
J gene: TRBJ1-5
D gene: .
clone size: .
CDR3 protein: CASSEMGNQPQHF
CDR3 DNA: TGTGCCAGCAGTGAAATGGGCAATCAGCCCCAGCATTTT

CDR3 length: 15
V gene: TRBV7-9
J gene: TRBJ2-3
D gene: TRBD2
clone size: many
CDR3 protein: CASSPGGGVSDTQYF
CDR3 DNA: TGTGCCAGCAGCCCCGGCGGGGGGGTCTCAGATACGCAGTATTTT

CDR3 length: 12
V gene: TRBV7-2
J gene: TRBJ2-1
D gene: .
clone size: many
CDR3 protein: CASGRAYNEQFF
CDR3 DNA: TGTGCCAGTGGGCGGGCTTACAATGAGCAGTTCTTC

CDR3 length: 14
V gene: TRBV27
J gene: TRBJ1-2
D gene: .
clone size: .
CDR3 protein: CASSLEGPAYGYTF
CDR3 DNA: TGTGCCAGCAGTTTAGAAGGACCGGCCTATGGCTACACCTTC

CDR3 length: 16
V gene: TRBV18
J gene: TRBJ1-2
D gene: .
clone size: many
CDR3 protein: CASSPEGSLWGYGYTF
CDR3 DNA: TGTGCCAGCTCACCAGAGGGATCCCTTTGGGGCTATGGCTACACCTTC

CDR3 length: 14
V gene: TRBV29-1
J gene: TRBJ2-1
D gene: .
clone size: .
CDR3 protein: CSVLVGSYYNEQFF
CDR3 DNA: TGCAGCGTTCTGGTCGGGAGTTACTACAATGAGCAGTTCTTC

CDR3 length: 14
V gene: TRBV29-1
J gene: TRBJ1-4
D gene: .
clone size: few
CDR3 protein: CSVISGSGGEKLFF
CDR3 DNA: TGCAGCGTTATTTCAGGGTCGGGGGGTGAAAAACTGTTTTTT

CDR3 length: 17
V gene: TRBV18
J gene: TRBJ2-3
D gene: TRBD2
clone size: .
CDR3 protein: CASSRLSAGGPTDTQYF
CDR3 DNA: TGTGCCAGCTCACGCCTGTCGGCGGGGGGGCCCACAGATACGCAGTATTTT

CDR3 length: 16
V gene: TRBV20-1
J gene: TRBJ2-3
D gene: .
clone size: few
CDR3 protein: CSARVLLGLSTDTQYF
CDR3 DNA: TGCAGTGCTAGAGTATTACTGGGACTCAGCACAGATACGCAGTATTTT

CDR3 length: 14
V gene: TRBV28
J gene: TRBJ1-2
D gene: .
clone size: many
CDR3 protein: CASSLEGLTYGYTF
CDR3 DNA: TGTGCCAGCAGTTTAGAAGGCTTGACCTATGGCTACACCTTC

CDR3 length: 14
V gene: TRBV5-1
J gene: TRBJ2-1
D gene: TRBD1
clone size: many
CDR3 protein: CASRPGTDYNEQFF
CDR3 DNA: TGCGCCAGCAGACCCGGGACAGACTACAATGAGCAGTTCTTC

CDR3 length: 16
V gene: TRBV11-3
J gene: TRBJ2-2
D gene: .
clone size: few
CDR3 protein: CASSRSGTLATGELFF
CDR3 DNA: TGTGCCAGCAGCCGCTCCGGGACACTGGCAACCGGGGAGCTGTTTTTT

CDR3 length: 13
V gene: TRBV18
J gene: TRBJ1-5
D gene: .
clone size: many
CDR3 protein: CASSPRSDQPQHF
CDR3 DNA: TGTGCCAGCTCACCACGGTCGGATCAGCCCCAGCATTTT

CDR3 length: 15
V gene: TRBV6-5
J gene: TRBJ2-3
D gene: TRBD1
clone size: many
CDR3 protein: CASSSGTGGTDTQYF
CDR3 DNA: TGTGCCAGCAGCTCCGGGACAGGGGGCACAGATACGCAGTATTTT

CDR3 length: 14
V gene: TRBV20-1
J gene: TRBJ2-5
D gene: TRBD2
clone size: many
CDR3 protein: CSAGTSGGAKTQYF
CDR3 DNA: TGCAGTGCTGGCACTAGCGGGGGGGCCAAGACCCAGTACTTC

CDR3 length: 15
V gene: TRBV7-6
J gene: TRBJ2-6
D gene: .
clone size: few
CDR3 protein: CASSLGDSGANVLTF
CDR3 DNA: TGTGCCAGCAGCTTAGGGGACTCTGGGGCCAACGTCCTGACTTTC

CDR3 length: 15
V gene: TRBV20-1
J gene: TRBJ1-1
D gene: .
clone size: few
CDR3 protein: CSARDSKGLSTEAFF
CDR3 DNA: TGCAGTGCTAGAGATAGTAAGGGGTTGAGCACTGAAGCTTTCTTT

CDR3 length: 16
V gene: TRBV6-2/TRBV6-3
J gene: TRBJ2-2
D gene: .
clone size: few
CDR3 protein: CASRPRGHQRTGELFF
CDR3 DNA: TGTGCCAGCAGGCCAAGGGGACACCAAAGAACCGGGGAGCTGTTTTTT

CDR3 length: 15
V gene: TRBV11-2
J gene: TRBJ2-7
D gene: .
clone size: .
CDR3 protein: CASSLGPTATYEQYF
CDR3 DNA: TGTGCCAGCAGCCTCGGACCCACTGCTACCTACGAGCAGTACTTC

CDR3 length: 15
V gene: TRBV6-5
J gene: TRBJ1-1
D gene: .
clone size: few
CDR3 protein: CASSPLTGRVAEAFF
CDR3 DNA: TGTGCCAGCAGCCCCCTAACGGGTCGGGTAGCTGAAGCTTTCTTT

CDR3 length: 14
V gene: TRBV2
J gene: TRBJ1-6
D gene: .
clone size: many
CDR3 protein: CASISGTRNSPLHF
CDR3 DNA: TGTGCCAGCATATCGGGGACAAGGAATTCACCCCTCCACTTT

CDR3 length: 12
V gene: TRBV7-9
J gene: TRBJ1-1
D gene: .
clone size: few
CDR3 protein: CASSLESGEAFF
CDR3 DNA: TGTGCCAGCAGCTTGGAATCAGGTGAAGCTTTCTTT

CDR3 length: 14
V gene: TRBV3-1
J gene: TRBJ1-4
D gene: .
clone size: many
CDR3 protein: CASSQATGAEKLFF
CDR3 DNA: TGTGCCAGCAGCCAAGCTACCGGGGCTGAAAAACTGTTTTTT

CDR3 length: 14
V gene: TRBV6-6
J gene: TRBJ1-4
D gene: TRBD1
clone size: few
CDR3 protein: CASSRGTGGEKLFF
CDR3 DNA: TGTGCCAGCTCGAGAGGGACAGGGGGTGAAAAACTGTTTTTT

CDR3 length: 11
V gene: TRBV11-2
J gene: TRBJ1-2
D gene: .
clone size: few
CDR3 protein: CASSIRPDPTF
CDR3 DNA: TGTGCCAGCAGCATCCGGCCCGACCCCACCTTC

CDR3 length: 16
V gene: TRBV24-1
J gene: TRBJ2-7
D gene: TRBD2
clone size: many
CDR3 protein: CATPTIAGGPAYEQYF
CDR3 DNA: TGTGCCACCCCAACCATAGCGGGAGGGCCCGCCTACGAGCAGTACTTC